This passage covers 20 T cell receptor beta chains from one sample sequenced in a study of blood T cell repertoires in COVID-19. Method: immunoSEQ multiplex PCR; TCRdb's copy keeps in-frame clones and lacks some. The sample shows fewer than 300,000 clones, roughly 92% of them seen only once. Sequencing used peripheral blood. The receptors stem from a woman younger than 45 with COVID-19, enrolled during active disease.

This chain uses TRBV25-1 with TRBJ2-2, with 7 bases aligning to TRBD1. Germline lookup yields CDR1 MGHDK and CDR2 SYGVNS. Trimming removed 3 bases from V and 5 bases from J; junction bases left unmatched: 6. The CDR3 loop spans 15 amino acids. CDR3 in amino acids: CASSERQGGTGELFF. CDR3 nucleotides: TGTGCCAGCAGTGAGAGACAGGGTGGAACCGGGGAGCTGTTTTTT.

V gene TRBV16 combines with J gene TRBJ1-5; 10 bases fit TRBD1. Trimming cost V 4 bases and J 4 bases; bases outside gene matches: 1. The CDR3 is 14 residues long. CDR1 KGHSY and CDR2 FQNENV come from the germline V gene. CDR3 protein: CASSPGQGNQPQHF. CDR3 sequence (DNA): TGTGCCAGCAGCCCGGGACAGGGGAATCAGCCCCAGCATTTT.

This clone has just one count. V and J are TRBV5-8 and TRBJ1-2; 8 bases map to TRBD1. The CDR3 consists of 14 residues. Germline V gene data show CDR1 as SGHTS and CDR2 as YDEGEE. J gave up 4 bases and V 1 base, and 3 bases lay outside the gene matches. CDR3 nucleotide sequence: TGTGCCAGCAGCTTGTTAGGGACAGGCTATGGCTACACCTTC. As protein: CASSLLGTGYGYTF.

The rearrangement uses TRBV6-1 and TRBJ2-1, with 10 nucleotides matching TRBD2. The CDR3 has 15 amino acids. Losses at the gene ends were 4 bases for V and 8 bases for J; bases not matched to a gene: 8. Per germline, CDR1 MNHNS and CDR2 SASEGT. The CDR3 region is CASSVASGRVHEQFF. CDR3 nucleotide sequence: TGTGCCAGCAGTGTAGCGAGCGGGAGGGTCCATGAGCAGTTCTTC.

The chain recombines TRBV19 with TRBJ2-1, with 11 nucleotides matching TRBD1. Germline CDR1 LNHDA, CDR2 SQIVND (reference sequence). The CDR3 has 17 residues. With V trimmed by 4 bases and J by 1 base, 6 bases remained unmatched. The CDR3 DNA is TGTGCCAGTAGTACTTGGGACAGGGGGGGGTCCTACAATGAGCAGTTCTTC. The encoded protein is CASSTWDRGGSYNEQFF. The variable domain in full, completed from reference TRBV19 and TRBJ2-1, reads DGGITQSPKYLFRKEGQNVTLSCEQNLNHDAMYWYRQDPGQGLRLIYYSQIVNDFQKGDIAEGYSVSREKKESFPLTVTSAQKNPTAFYLCASSTWDRGGSYNEQFFGPGTRLTVL.

This clone appeared once. The chain links TRBV27 to TRBJ1-2; D unclear. Germline V gene lookup returns CDR1 MNHEY and CDR2 SMNVEV (reference sequence). V lost 7 bases to trimming and J lost 7 bases, with 16 bases between them. This CDR3 is built from 13 residues. The CDR3: CASTTWRESGYTF. The CDR3 DNA is TGTGCCAGCACCACGTGGAGGGAGAGTGGCTACACCTTC.

This chain connects TRBV9 to TRBJ2-1, with D unresolved. V was shortened by 0 bases and J by 2 bases, with 9 bases between the two germline ends. The CDR3 runs to 15 residues. Per the germline V gene, CDR1 is SGDLS and CDR2 is YYNGEE. The CDR3 is CASSVAKRAYNEQFF. CDR3 bases: TGTGCCAGCAGCGTAGCTAAGCGAGCCTACAATGAGCAGTTCTTC.

CDR3 loop: CASSPSPSGQTALANYGYTF. CDR3 sequence (DNA): TGTGCCAGCAGCCCCTCACCCTCGGGACAGACGGCGCTAGCTAACTATGGCTACACCTTC. The J gene is TRBJ1-2, the V gene TRBV4-2, with 7 bases lining up with TRBD1. V shed 4 bases, J shed 0 bases, and the junction held 20 bases outside the gene matches. This CDR3 is built from 20 residues. Germline CDR1 reads LGHNA; CDR2 reads YNFKEQ.

This rearrangement joins TRBV19 to TRBJ2-7; weak D call: TRBD2 (6 bases). V lost 5 bases, J lost 5 bases, and 13 bases lay in between. The CDR3 has 13 residues. From germline, CDR1 is LNHDA and CDR2 SQIVND (reference sequence). The CDR3 loop reads CASSFFGGDEQYF. DNA of the CDR3: TGTGCCAGTAGTTTTTTCGGAGGGGACGAGCAGTACTTC.

The V gene is TRBV2, the J gene TRBJ1-4, with D uncertain. Trimming removed 7 bases from V and 8 bases from J, with 23 bases in between. This CDR3 region has 16 residues. Per germline, CDR1 SNHLY and CDR2 FYNNEI. CDR3 nucleotide sequence: TGTGCCAGCAAGACTCGGCGGCGGTACCTAACCGAAAAACTGTTTTTT. It codes for CASKTRRRYLTEKLFF.

The chain recombines TRBV20-1 with TRBJ2-7; TRBD2 might be the D (7 bases). Germline CDR1 reads DFQATT; CDR2 reads SNEGSKA (reference sequence). V was shortened by 3 bases and J by 0 bases, with 24 bases between the two germline ends. CDR3 length equals 18 residues. The CDR3 nucleotides are TGCAGTGCTAGTGACCCCAGGGGCGCGCGGGACTACTCCTACGAGCAGTACTTC. This encodes CSASDPRGARDYSYEQYF.

The V gene is TRBV5-4, the J gene TRBJ2-1; 13 nucleotides align to TRBD2. V lost 4 bases and J lost 6; bases outside the gene matches: 4. The germline V gene has CDR1 SGHNT and CDR2 YYREEE (reference sequence). The CDR3 length is 15 residues. The DNA of the CDR3 is TGTGCCAGCAGCGCACTAGCGGGAGGGCGCAATGAGCAGTTCTTC. Translated: CASSALAGGRNEQFF.

The chain combines TRBV5-5 with TRBJ1-1, with D perhaps TRBD1 (5 bases). This CDR3 region has 15 residues. The germline V gene has CDR1 SGHKS and CDR2 YYEKEE (reference sequence). V gave up 5 bases and J gave up 3 bases, with 17 bases separating them. CDR3 nucleotide sequence: TGTGCCAGCAGTCGGCGCCCTCAAGGGGACACTGAAGCTTTCTTT. Translated: CASSRRPQGDTEAFF.

The V and J genes are TRBV3-1 (or the pseudogene TRBV3-2) and TRBJ2-3, with 9 bases identical to TRBD1. CDR1 LGHDT and CDR2 YNNKEL come from the germline V gene (reference sequence). With V trimmed by 5 bases and J by 4 bases, 7 bases remained unmatched. The CDR3 sequence is 15 residues long. The CDR3 here is CASSKGQGGADTQYF. DNA of the CDR3: TGTGCCAGCAGCAAGGGACAGGGTGGGGCAGATACGCAGTATTTT.

The chain uses TRBV11-2 and TRBJ1-1; maybe TRBD1 (6 bases). This CDR3 is built from 16 residues. Trimming stripped 4 bases from V and 0 bases from J, with 15 bases between. CDR1 and CDR2 from the germline V gene are SGHAT and FQNNGV. Written as DNA, the CDR3 is TGTGCCAGCAGCTCCCTTGACAGGAGCTTGAACACTGAAGCTTTCTTT. It codes for CASSSLDRSLNTEAFF.

The V and J genes are TRBV28 and TRBJ2-7; TRBD2 matches 10 bases. Germline V gives CDR1 MDHEN, CDR2 SYDVKM. The CDR3 length is 16 residues. The V segment lost 6 bases and the J segment 2 bases; nucleotides outside the gene matches: 10. This CDR3 reads CASSSPSGRATYEQYF. DNA for the CDR3: TGTGCCAGCAGCTCACCAAGCGGGAGGGCCACCTACGAGCAGTACTTC.

This clone was observed a handful of times. The CDR3 loop reads CATSDPGTTYNEQFF. The DNA of the CDR3 is TGTGCCACCAGTGATCCTGGGACAACCTACAATGAGCAGTTCTTC. The V and J genes are TRBV24-1 and TRBJ2-1; a weak D match, TRBD1 (6 bases). V was shortened by 3 bases and J by 2 bases, with 10 bases between the two germline ends. This CDR3 comprises 15 residues. Germline-derived CDR1 and CDR2 are KGHDR and SFDVKD.

The rearrangement uses TRBV5-1 and TRBJ1-2, with 8 bases that match TRBD1. The junction had 4 bases not matched to a gene; V was cut back by 0 bases and J by 6 bases. CDR1 is SGHRS and CDR2 is YFSETQ in the germline V gene. The CDR3 contains 14 residues. CDR3 coding DNA: TGCGCCAGCAGCTTGGAATCACAGGGGGATGGCTACACCTTC. This gives the protein CASSLESQGDGYTF.

The genes are TRBV10-3 and TRBJ2-2; perhaps TRBD1 as D (6 bases). The CDR3 is 16 amino acids. V lost 2 bases and J 6 bases, leaving 16 bases between the germline ends. Germline V CDR1 and CDR2: ENHRY, SYGVKD. The CDR3 DNA is TGTGCCATCAGTGAGGGGCAGGGGTTTCTGGCCGGGGAGCTGTTTTTT. Translated, it gives CAISEGQGFLAGELFF.

The chain couples TRBV24-1 to TRBJ1-1; D not certain. Deletions cut 9 bases from V and 0 bases from J, with 13 bases between. The CDR3 sequence is 14 residues long. Germline V gene lookup returns CDR1 KGHDR and CDR2 SFDVKD. This chain's CDR3 is CATASGGMNTEAFF. CDR3 coding DNA: TGTGCCACCGCTTCGGGAGGGATGAACACTGAAGCTTTCTTT.